The 19 T cell receptor beta chains given below trace back to one sample, sequenced in a study of blood T cell repertoires in COVID-19. TCRdb's table, derived via immunoSEQ multiplex PCR, lists solely in-frame clones and lacks some. The repertoire includes 200,000 to 250,000 clones, approximately 88% of them detected once, and about 4% sits in the top ten. The specimen was PBMCs or T cells enriched from blood (not recorded which). The receptors were gathered from a woman aged 25-40 years who had been exposed to COVID-19.

CDR3 DNA: TGTGCCAGCAGTGCCGGGACTAGCGGGAGAGTAGATACGCAGTATTTT. The encoded protein is CASSAGTSGRVDTQYF. This sequence joins TRBV2 and TRBJ2-3, with TRBD2 identical over 14 bases. Unmatched junction bases numbered 5, after V lost 4 bases and J lost 5 bases. This CDR3 is built from 16 residues. Germline V CDR1 and CDR2: SNHLY, FYNNEI.

This chain joins TRBV7-9 and TRBJ2-7; 13 bases align to TRBD2. Germline CDR1 is SEHNR and CDR2 is FQNEAQ (reference sequence). This CDR3 spans 15 amino acids. J lost 4 bases, V lost 5 bases, and 5 bases had no gene match. The CDR3 region is CASSELAGGPYEQYF. DNA of the CDR3: TGTGCCAGCAGCGAACTAGCGGGAGGGCCATACGAGCAGTACTTC.

This clone was detected only a few times. V is TRBV9 and J is TRBJ2-1, with TRBD1 matching over 8 bases. This CDR3 region has 15 residues. Losses at the gene ends were 3 bases for V and 5 bases for J; bases not matched to a gene: 7. CDR1 and CDR2 (germline): SGDLS, YYNGEE. The CDR3 bases are TGTGCCAGCAGCGCCCGGACAGGGAGTAACAATGAGCAGTTCTTC. Translation gives CASSARTGSNNEQFF.

The chain has TRBV5-4 and TRBJ2-5; 10 bases agree with TRBD2. CDR3 length equals 16 residues. Per the germline V gene, CDR1 is SGHNT and CDR2 is YYREEE (reference sequence). V gave up 3 bases and J gave up 3 bases; unmatched junction bases: 8. CDR3 nucleotides: TGTGCCAGCAGCTCCCTAGCGGGAGAACGAGAAGAGACCCAGTACTTC. Residues: CASSSLAGEREETQYF.

This clone has a handful of counts. The rearrangement links TRBV30 to TRBJ1-1; 12 bases are shared with TRBD1. The CDR3 contains 19 residues. V lost 5 bases to trimming and J lost 0 bases; unmatched junction nucleotides: 16. CDR1 is GTSNPN, CDR2 SVGIG, per germline (reference sequence). The CDR3, as DNA: TGTGCCTGGGTCCGGGGGGACAGGGGGCGATCTGGGTTGAACACTGAAGCTTTCTTT. This translates into CAWVRGDRGRSGLNTEAFF.

This chain uses TRBV6-1 with TRBJ1-6; 7 nucleotides align to TRBD1. The junction had 8 bases not matched to a gene; V was cut back by 3 bases and J by 9 bases. The V gene's germline CDR1 is MNHNS and CDR2 SASEGT. The CDR3 has 15 amino acids. CDR3 bases: TGTGCCAGCAGTGAGCTACAGGGGAAGACTTCACCCCTCCACTTT. Encoded protein: CASSELQGKTSPLHF.

This clone was seen once. The chain has TRBV7-6 and TRBJ2-1; D may be TRBD2 (6 bases). This CDR3 comprises 15 residues. Germline V gives CDR1 SGHVS, CDR2 FNYEAQ. Trimming took 0 bases from V and 2 from J, leaving 8 bases between them. The CDR3 sequence is CASSLAGGPYNEQFF. The CDR3 DNA is TGTGCCAGCAGCTTAGCGGGAGGCCCCTACAATGAGCAGTTCTTC.

J is TRBJ2-7 and V is TRBV5-1, with 8 positions matching TRBD1. The CDR3 loop spans 15 amino acids. CDR1 and CDR2 (germline): SGHRS, YFSETQ. Losses at the gene ends were 3 bases for V and 0 bases for J; bases not matched to a gene: 5. The CDR3 bases are TGCGCCAGCAGCTGGACAGGGCAACCCTCCTACGAGCAGTACTTC. Translating it yields CASSWTGQPSYEQYF.

J is TRBJ1-3 and V is TRBV10-3, with no clear D. CDR1 and CDR2 from the germline V gene are ENHRY and SYGVKD. The CDR3 has 14 amino acids. The V end was cut by 6 bases, the J end by 0 bases, with 9 bases between. CDR3 DNA sequence: TGTGCCATCAGGAGGGCGTTCTCTGGAAACACCATATATTTT. This gives the protein CAIRRAFSGNTIYF.

This CDR3 is CASSESAPGQGNEKLFF. CDR3 DNA sequence: TGCGCCAGCAGTGAGTCGGCCCCGGGACAGGGTAATGAAAAACTGTTTTTT. The J gene is TRBJ1-4, the V gene TRBV10-1; 9 positions agree with TRBD1. The J segment lost 4 bases and the V segment lost 0 bases, leaving 6 bases of the junction unmatched. This CDR3 has 17 residues. In germline, CDR1 is WNHNN, CDR2 SYGVQD (reference sequence).

The V gene is TRBV30, the J gene TRBJ2-5; 16 positions agree with TRBD2. This CDR3 has 16 amino acids. Trimming removed 2 bases from V and 3 bases from J; junction bases left unmatched: 3. CDR1 GTSNPN and CDR2 SVGIG come from the germline V gene (reference sequence). The CDR3 here is CAWSTGTSGREETQYF. The CDR3 bases are TGTGCCTGGAGTACCGGGACTAGCGGGAGGGAAGAGACCCAGTACTTC.

This sequence joins TRBV19 and TRBJ2-7; a weak D match, TRBD1 (5 bases). Trimming left V 4 bases short and J 0 bases short, with 10 bases between. Germline V lookup: CDR1 LNHDA, CDR2 SQIVND (reference sequence). The CDR3 contains 14 residues. CDR3 nucleotide sequence: TGTGCCAGTAGTAGAGCGACAGCCTCCTACGAGCAGTACTTC. Its translation: CASSRATASYEQYF. Complete variable domain (other parts from reference TRBV19 and TRBJ2-7): DGGITQSPKYLFRKEGQNVTLSCEQNLNHDAMYWYRQDPGQGLRLIYYSQIVNDFQKGDIAEGYSVSREKKESFPLTVTSAQKNPTAFYLCASSRATASYEQYFGPGTRLTVT.

The chain recombines TRBV2 with TRBJ2-1, with TRBD2 matching 14 bases. V gave up 4 bases and J gave up 0 bases; unmatched junction bases: 8. The germline gives CDR1 SNHLY, CDR2 FYNNEI. The CDR3 covers 19 residues. The DNA of the CDR3 is TGTGCCAGCAGTGCTTTGACTAGCGGGAGGGCCCTCTCCTACAATGAGCAGTTCTTC. It yields the protein CASSALTSGRALSYNEQFF. The complete variable domain, with remaining parts taken from reference TRBV2 and TRBJ2-1, reads EPEVTQTPSHQVTQMGQEVILRCVPISNHLYFYWYRQILGQKVEFLVSFYNNEISEKSEIFDDQFSVERPDGSNFTLKIRSTKLEDSAMYFCASSALTSGRALSYNEQFFGPGTRLTVL.

V usage is TRBV13 and J usage is TRBJ1-2; 10 positions agree with TRBD1. The CDR3 covers 16 residues. Looked up from germline, CDR1 is PRHDT and CDR2 is FYEKMQ (reference sequence). The V gene end was trimmed by 0 bases and the J gene end by 6 bases; junction bases not matched to a gene: 7. CDR3 amino acids: CASSLGLDRGRDGYTF. For the CDR3, the DNA is TGTGCCAGCAGCTTAGGCCTTGACAGGGGGCGCGATGGCTACACCTTC.

The CDR3 DNA is TGTGCCAGCAGCTTAGCAGGGGGCCTGGGCTCCTACGAGCAGTACTTC. This encodes CASSLAGGLGSYEQYF. The chain is built from TRBV11-2 and TRBJ2-7; 8 bases agree with TRBD1. This CDR3 is 16 amino acids long. After removal of 1 base from V and 0 bases from J, the junction contained 5 bases not matched to a gene. CDR1 is SGHAT and CDR2 is FQNNGV in the germline V gene.

The gene calls are TRBV18 and TRBJ1-2; D is uncertain. Trimming cost V 2 bases and J 3 bases, with 7 bases left between them. This CDR3 region has 13 residues. CDR1 and CDR2 (germline): KGHSH, LQKENI. The CDR3 reads CASSPGLDYGYTF. As DNA, the CDR3 is TGTGCCAGCTCACCAGGGCTTGACTATGGCTACACCTTC.

The chain links TRBV27 to TRBJ1-5; weak D call: TRBD1 (5 bases). Trimming took off 4 bases at V and 0 bases at J, with 19 bases between the two ends. Germline-derived CDR1 and CDR2 are MNHEY and SMNVEV (reference sequence). This CDR3 has 18 amino acids. Here the CDR3 DNA reads TGTGCCAGCAGTTCAAAAGGTACAGGCTACTATAGCAATCAGCCCCAGCATTTT. Amino acids: CASSSKGTGYYSNQPQHF.

The chain uses TRBV15 and TRBJ2-7, with 10 bases that match TRBD1. Germline assignment: CDR1 LNHNV and CDR2 YYDKDF (reference sequence). The trim removed 5 bases at V and 4 bases at J, leaving 5 bases unmatched. This CDR3 region has 14 residues. CDR3 residues: CATSSGTGDYEQYF. The CDR3, as DNA: TGTGCCACCAGCTCCGGGACAGGGGATTACGAGCAGTACTTC.

The chain employs TRBV5-1 and TRBJ2-1, with a possible D match to TRBD2 (6 bases). CDR3 size: 16 residues. Trimming took 4 bases from V and 0 from J, leaving 14 bases between them. Germline loops: CDR1 SGHRS, CDR2 YFSETQ. In DNA form, the CDR3 reads TGCGCCAGCAGCGCGGGACTCAGGAGCTCCTACAATGAGCAGTTCTTC. It translates to CASSAGLRSSYNEQFF.